This is a list of T cell receptor beta chains from one sample in a study of vaccination and CD4 T cells after COVID-19. The antigens these receptors bind are not known. In TCRdb, the PCR reads were re-called with MiXCR into one record per CDR3 protein. The sample has 15,000 to 20,000 distinct CDR3 sequences, about 50% seen once. The sequenced sample consisted of CD4+ T cells from blood, cultured in vitro. The receptors were sampled from a human donor who had recovered from COVID-19. CDR3s include the opening cysteine and the closing phenylalanine or tryptophan. Fields, in order: V gene, J gene, D gene, clone size, CDR3 DNA, CDR3 protein. The D gene is left open where the match is weak. Not all rows give a size; the values are once, few, many and, for expanded clones, a class.

TRBV20-1	TRBJ2-2	-	-	TGCAGTGCTAGAGATGGAAGTAGGACGAACACCGGGGAGCTGTTTTTT	CSARDGSRTNTGELFF
TRBV11-2	TRBJ1-2	-	-	TGTGCCAGCAGCTTAGTTCCAGGGATTCACTACACCTTC	CASSLVPGIHYTF
TRBV4-1	TRBJ1-2	-	-	TGCGCCAGCAGCCCCGCGCTAGGTGGCTACACCTTC	CASSPALGGYTF
TRBV11-1	TRBJ2-2	TRBD1	-	TGTGCCAGCAGCCCCTCACTACCCTTACAGGGGTTCACCGGGGAGCTGTTTTTT	CASSPSLPLQGFTGELFF
TRBV6-1	TRBJ2-7	-	few	TGTGCCAGCAGGAAAGGGCGCTCGTACGAGCAGTACTTC	CASRKGRSYEQYF
TRBV30	TRBJ2-1	-	-	TGTGCCTGGAGGAGGAACTACAATGAGCAGTTCTTC	CAWRRNYNEQFF
TRBV7-9	TRBJ2-7	TRBD1	-	TGTGCCAGCAGCTTATTTTCCCGGACAGGGAAGATCCACGAGCAGTACTTC	CASSLFSRTGKIHEQYF
TRBV6-1	TRBJ2-1	TRBD2	-	TGTGCCAGCAGTCCTCAGACTAGCGGGAGTGAAAATGAGCAGTTCTTC	CASSPQTSGSENEQFF
TRBV11-2	TRBJ2-1	-	-	TGTGCCAGCAGCTTACAAGGGTTTGCTCACAATGAGCAGTTCTTC	CASSLQGFAHNEQFF
TRBV30	TRBJ2-5	TRBD2	-	TGTGCCTGGAGTGTAGCGGGGCCAGCGGGGGAGACCCAGTACTTC	CAWSVAGPAGETQYF
TRBV20-1	TRBJ2-1	TRBD2	-	TGCAGTGCTCTCCCGGGACTAGCGGGGGGGCGTGAGCAGTTCTTC	CSALPGLAGGREQFF
TRBV2	TRBJ1-6	-	-	TGTGCCAGCAGTGCAGACTTTCCCCTCCACTTT	CASSADFPLHF
TRBV15	TRBJ1-3	-	-	TGTGCCACCAGCAGAGATCGGGCAAACTCTGGAAACACCATATATTTT	CATSRDRANSGNTIYF
TRBV7-9	TRBJ2-2	-	few	TGTGCCAGCAGCTTAGGAGGGGCCGGGGAGCTGTTTTTT	CASSLGGAGELFF
TRBV7-9	TRBJ1-1	-	few	TGTGCCAGCAGCCAAGGGACTGACTACACTGAAGCTTTCTTT	CASSQGTDYTEAFF
TRBV20-1	TRBJ2-7	-	-	TGCAGTGCTAGAGATGACTTCTACGAGCAGTACTTC	CSARDDFYEQYF
TRBV6-1	TRBJ1-2	-	-	TGTGCCAGCAGTGAAGCGGGGACACGCTATGGCTACACCTTC	CASSEAGTRYGYTF
TRBV6-1	TRBJ2-5	-	medium-sized	TGTGCCAGCAGTAAACAGCCACAAGAGACCCAGTACTTC	CASSKQPQETQYF
TRBV7-9	TRBJ2-5	-	-	TGTGCCAGCAGCTTAAATCAAGGGCAGGAGACCCAGTACTTC	CASSLNQGQETQYF
TRBV5-6	TRBJ2-7	-	-	TGTGCCAGCAGCTTTAGGGTAGTCTACGAGCAGTACTTC	CASSFRVVYEQYF
TRBV15	TRBJ2-7	TRBD1	-	TGTGCCACCAGCTCAAGCCCTCCCGGACAGGGGATCTACGAGCAGTACTTC	CATSSSPPGQGIYEQYF
TRBV5-1	TRBJ2-3	-	-	TGCGCCAGCAGCGGTGACAGGCCAGATACGCAGTATTTT	CASSGDRPDTQYF
TRBV20-1	TRBJ2-3	-	once	TGCAGTGCTAGAGCCGGGACAGATACGCAGTATTTT	CSARAGTDTQYF
TRBV6-5	TRBJ1-1	-	few	TGTGCCAGCAGTTACTCTGCCGCCCTGGGGACTGAAGCTTTCTTT	CASSYSAALGTEAFF
TRBV7-9	TRBJ1-1	-	-	TGTGCCAGCAGCTTATTTGGCGAGAACACTGAAGCTTTCTTT	CASSLFGENTEAFF
TRBV4-3	TRBJ1-1	-	-	TGCGCCAGCAGCCAAGATTATGGTCGGCCTGAAGCTTTCTTT	CASSQDYGRPEAFF
TRBV7-2	TRBJ2-7	-	-	TGTGCCAGCAGCTCCGAAGCTGGGTTAGAGCAGTACTTC	CASSSEAGLEQYF
TRBV30	TRBJ1-5	-	few	TGTGCCTGGAGTGTTGGACGAGATCAGCCCCAGCATTTT	CAWSVGRDQPQHF
TRBV20-1	TRBJ1-6	-	-	TGCAGTGCTAGTCGTCGCCAGCTTGCGGGATCACCCCTCCACTTT	CSASRRQLAGSPLHF
TRBV19	TRBJ1-6	-	-	TGTGCCAGTAGTATAGATCAGCAGGGGACAAGCTCACCCCTCCACTTT	CASSIDQQGTSSPLHF
TRBV7-8	TRBJ2-7	-	-	TGTGCCAGCAGCCCTCGGGAGCTCCTCTACGAGCAGTACTTC	CASSPRELLYEQYF
TRBV7-2	TRBJ1-5	-	few	TGTGCCAGCAGCTTATGGGGAGTTAAGCAGCCCCAGCATTTT	CASSLWGVKQPQHF
TRBV20-1	TRBJ1-5	TRBD1	-	TGCAGTGCTAGAGAGTGGGGGACAGGGACGGGCAATCAGCCCCAGCATTTT	CSAREWGTGTGNQPQHF
TRBV6-1	TRBJ1-6	TRBD1	-	TGTGCCAGCAGTCTGGGACAGGTTGGGTCACCCCTCCACTTT	CASSLGQVGSPLHF
TRBV7-8	TRBJ2-7	-	-	TGTGCCAGCAGCTTCGACAGGCTCTACGAGCAGTACTTC	CASSFDRLYEQYF
TRBV7-2	TRBJ1-2	-	-	TGTGCCAGCACCCAATTTAGCGCCAACTATGGCTACACCTTC	CASTQFSANYGYTF
TRBV27	TRBJ1-6	-	-	TGTGCCAGCAGTTTAAAACAGACCTTTCTTCGCCTCCACTTT	CASSLKQTFLRLHF
TRBV20-1	TRBJ1-2	-	-	TGCAGTGCTGCCTCCGGGACCGGTGGCTACACCTTC	CSAASGTGGYTF
TRBV20-1	TRBJ1-5	-	few	TGCAGTGCTAGCGTCCAGGGCAGCGGTCAGCCCCAGCATTTT	CSASVQGSGQPQHF
TRBV5-4	TRBJ2-1	TRBD2	-	TGTGCCAGCAGCCCGGGACTAGCGGGAGGCAATGAGCAGTTCTTC	CASSPGLAGGNEQFF
TRBV7-9	TRBJ1-1	TRBD1	-	TGTGCCAGCAGCATAACAGGGGGCACTGAAGCTTTCTTT	CASSITGGTEAFF
TRBV6-1	TRBJ1-6	-	-	TGTGCCAGCAGTGATTTTGCCTATTATTCACCCCTCCACTTT	CASSDFAYYSPLHF
TRBV20-1	TRBJ2-5	-	once	TGCAGTGCTAGAAAGGGGGGTCCACGCGAGACCCAGTACTTC	CSARKGGPRETQYF
TRBV5-1	TRBJ2-7	TRBD1	-	TGCGCCAGCAGCTTAGGGGGCATCTCCTACGAGCAGTACTTC	CASSLGGISYEQYF
TRBV7-6	TRBJ1-3	-	medium-sized	TGTGCCAGCAGCTTAGGGGCTTGGGATGGCTCTGGAAACACCATATATTTT	CASSLGAWDGSGNTIYF
TRBV20-1	TRBJ1-1	TRBD1	few	TGCAGTGCTCTCCGGGACAGCTTTGAAGCTTTCTTT	CSALRDSFEAFF
TRBV5-4	TRBJ2-5	-	-	TGTGCCAGCAGCTTAGGGTGGGGGGAGACCCAGTACTTC	CASSLGWGETQYF
TRBV4-1	TRBJ1-5	TRBD1	-	TGCGCCAGCAGCCAGCGGCCGGGGACAGGGGGCGCGGAGCAGCCCCAGCATTTT	CASSQRPGTGGAEQPQHF
TRBV2	TRBJ1-1	-	-	TGTGCCAGCAGGCCGGGACAATGGGACACTGAAGCTTTCTTT	CASRPGQWDTEAFF
TRBV5-8	TRBJ1-5	-	-	TGTGCCAGCAGCTTGGGAGAACAGCTCAATCAGCCCCAGCATTTT	CASSLGEQLNQPQHF
TRBV4-2	TRBJ2-3	TRBD1	-	TGTGCCAGCAGCCGGCTAGCAGGACAGGGGGCGTCTGCAGATACGCAGTATTTT	CASSRLAGQGASADTQYF
TRBV6-1	TRBJ2-5	TRBD1	-	TGTGCCAGCAGCCGGGACAGTTACCAAGAGACCCAGTACTTC	CASSRDSYQETQYF
TRBV15	TRBJ1-5	-	-	TGTGCCACCAGCAGAGCAAGGACGGAGCATCAGCCCCAGCATTTT	CATSRARTEHQPQHF
TRBV28	TRBJ1-5	-	-	TGTGCCAGCAGTTCCGGATATAGCAATCAGCCCCAGCATTTT	CASSSGYSNQPQHF